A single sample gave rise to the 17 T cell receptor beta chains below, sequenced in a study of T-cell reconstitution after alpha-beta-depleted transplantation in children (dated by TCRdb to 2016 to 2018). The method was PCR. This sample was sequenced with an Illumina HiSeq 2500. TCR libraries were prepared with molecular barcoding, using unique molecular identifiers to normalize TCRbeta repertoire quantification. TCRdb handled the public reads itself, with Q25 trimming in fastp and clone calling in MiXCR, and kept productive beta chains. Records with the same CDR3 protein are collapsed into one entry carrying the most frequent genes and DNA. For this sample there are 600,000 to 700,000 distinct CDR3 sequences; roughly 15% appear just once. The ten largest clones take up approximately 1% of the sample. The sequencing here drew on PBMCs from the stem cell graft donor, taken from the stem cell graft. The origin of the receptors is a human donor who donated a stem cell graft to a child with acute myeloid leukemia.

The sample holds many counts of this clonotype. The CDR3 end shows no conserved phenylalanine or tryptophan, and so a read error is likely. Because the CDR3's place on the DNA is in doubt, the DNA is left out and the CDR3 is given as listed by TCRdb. The CDR3 spells CASRPRPGTGTLFL. V gene TRBV6-1 combines with J gene TRBJ1-3; no DNA check was done on the table's D call, TRBD1. Germline CDR1 is MNHNS and CDR2 is SASEGT. The CDR3 is made up of 14 amino acids, end residues included.

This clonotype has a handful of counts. CDR3 DNA sequence: TGCAGTGCTAGAGAGGGTCAGGTTGAGACCCAGTACTTC. Translating it yields CSAREGQVETQYF. The chain couples TRBV20-1 to TRBJ2-5; D is uncertain. The CDR3 runs 13 residues. In germline, CDR1 is DFQATT, CDR2 SNEGSKA (reference sequence). Deletions cut 0 bases from V and 5 bases from J, with 10 bases between.

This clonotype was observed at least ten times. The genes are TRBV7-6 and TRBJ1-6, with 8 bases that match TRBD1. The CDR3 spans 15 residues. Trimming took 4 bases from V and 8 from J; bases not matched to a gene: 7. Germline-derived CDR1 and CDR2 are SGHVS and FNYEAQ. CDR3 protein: CASSSKLTGDSPLHF. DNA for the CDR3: TGTGCCAGCAGCTCCAAACTGACAGGGGATTCACCCCTCCACTTT.

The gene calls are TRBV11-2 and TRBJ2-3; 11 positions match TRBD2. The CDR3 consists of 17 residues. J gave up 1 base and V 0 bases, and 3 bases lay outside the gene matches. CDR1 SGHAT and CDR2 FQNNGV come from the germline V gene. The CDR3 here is CASSLEPGLAGTDTQYF. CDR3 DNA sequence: TGTGCCAGCAGCTTAGAACCGGGACTAGCGGGCACAGATACGCAGTATTTT.

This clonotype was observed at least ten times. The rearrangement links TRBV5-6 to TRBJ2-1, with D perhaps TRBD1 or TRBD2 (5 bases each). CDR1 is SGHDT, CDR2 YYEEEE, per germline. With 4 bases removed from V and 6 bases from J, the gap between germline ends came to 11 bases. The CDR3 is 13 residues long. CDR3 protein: CASSQPGLNEQFF. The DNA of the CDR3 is TGTGCCAGCAGCCAACCGGGGCTCAATGAGCAGTTCTTC.

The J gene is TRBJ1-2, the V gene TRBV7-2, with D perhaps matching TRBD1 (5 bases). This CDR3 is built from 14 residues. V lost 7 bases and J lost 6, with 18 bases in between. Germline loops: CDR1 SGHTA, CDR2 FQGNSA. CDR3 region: CASILLQGGDGYTF. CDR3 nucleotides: TGTGCCAGCATCCTCCTTCAGGGAGGAGATGGCTACACCTTC.

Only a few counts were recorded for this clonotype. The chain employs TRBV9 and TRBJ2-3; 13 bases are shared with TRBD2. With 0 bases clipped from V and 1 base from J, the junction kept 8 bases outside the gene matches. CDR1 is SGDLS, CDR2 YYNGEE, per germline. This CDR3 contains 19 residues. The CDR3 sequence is CASSVVALAGGDGTDTQYF. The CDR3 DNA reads TGTGCCAGCAGCGTAGTAGCACTAGCGGGGGGGGACGGCACAGATACGCAGTATTTT.

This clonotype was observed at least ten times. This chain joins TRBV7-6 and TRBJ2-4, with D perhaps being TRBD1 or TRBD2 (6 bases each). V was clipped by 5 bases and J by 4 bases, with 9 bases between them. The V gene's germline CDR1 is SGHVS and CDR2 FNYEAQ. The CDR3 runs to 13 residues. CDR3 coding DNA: TGTGCCAGCAGCCTAGGGGGGAAAAACATTCAGTACTTC. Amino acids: CASSLGGKNIQYF.

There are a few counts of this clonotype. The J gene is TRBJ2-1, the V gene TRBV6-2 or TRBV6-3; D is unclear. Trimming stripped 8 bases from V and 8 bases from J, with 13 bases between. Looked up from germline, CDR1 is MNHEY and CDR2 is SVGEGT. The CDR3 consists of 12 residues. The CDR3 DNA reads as TGTGCCAGCCTTACTACCCCTCATGAGCAGTTCTTC. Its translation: CASLTTPHEQFF.

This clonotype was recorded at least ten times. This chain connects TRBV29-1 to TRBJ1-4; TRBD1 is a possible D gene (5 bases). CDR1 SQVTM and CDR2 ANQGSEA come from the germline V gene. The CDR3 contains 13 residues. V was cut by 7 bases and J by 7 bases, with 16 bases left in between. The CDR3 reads CSAEQVKGEKLFF. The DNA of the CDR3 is TGCAGCGCCGAACAGGTTAAGGGTGAAAAACTGTTTTTT.

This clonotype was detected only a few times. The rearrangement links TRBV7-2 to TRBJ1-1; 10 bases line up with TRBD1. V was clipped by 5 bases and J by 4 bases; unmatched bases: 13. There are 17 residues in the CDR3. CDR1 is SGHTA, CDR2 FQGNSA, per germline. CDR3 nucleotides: TGTGCCAGCAGCCTCACCCCGGGACAGGGGTTGGGCACTGAAGCTTTCTTT. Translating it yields CASSLTPGQGLGTEAFF.

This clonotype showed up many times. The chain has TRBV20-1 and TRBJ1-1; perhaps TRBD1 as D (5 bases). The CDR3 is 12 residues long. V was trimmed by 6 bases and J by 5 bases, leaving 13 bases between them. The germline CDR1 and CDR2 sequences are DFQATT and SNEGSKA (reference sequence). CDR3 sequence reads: CSAAGKRTEAFF. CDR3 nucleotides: TGCAGTGCCGCAGGGAAGAGGACTGAAGCTTTCTTT.

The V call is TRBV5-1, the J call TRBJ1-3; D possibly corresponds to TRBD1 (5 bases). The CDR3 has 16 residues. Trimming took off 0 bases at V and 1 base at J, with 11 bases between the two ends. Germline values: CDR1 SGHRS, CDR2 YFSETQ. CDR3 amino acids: CASSLGMGQSGNTIYF. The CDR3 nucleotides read TGCGCCAGCAGCTTGGGGATGGGGCAGTCTGGAAACACCATATATTTT.

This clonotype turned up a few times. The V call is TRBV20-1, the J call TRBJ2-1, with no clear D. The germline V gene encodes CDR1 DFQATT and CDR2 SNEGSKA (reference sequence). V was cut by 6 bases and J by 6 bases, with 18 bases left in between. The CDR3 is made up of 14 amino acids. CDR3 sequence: CSAGKAPLGNEQFF. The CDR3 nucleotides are TGCAGTGCCGGAAAAGCTCCCCTGGGCAATGAGCAGTTCTTC.

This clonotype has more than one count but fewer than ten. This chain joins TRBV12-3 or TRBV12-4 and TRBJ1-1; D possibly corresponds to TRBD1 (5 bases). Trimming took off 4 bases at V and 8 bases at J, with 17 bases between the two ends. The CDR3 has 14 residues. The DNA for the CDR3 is TGTGCCAGCAGTTCCCCGCCTCTCGACAGAGAAGCTTTCTTT. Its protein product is CASSSPPLDREAFF.

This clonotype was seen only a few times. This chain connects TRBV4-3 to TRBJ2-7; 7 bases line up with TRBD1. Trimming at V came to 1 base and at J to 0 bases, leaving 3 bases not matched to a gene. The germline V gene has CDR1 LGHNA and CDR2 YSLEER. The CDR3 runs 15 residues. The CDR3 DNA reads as TGCGCCAGCAGCCAAGGCCGGGACAGCTCCTACGAGCAGTACTTC. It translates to CASSQGRDSSYEQYF.

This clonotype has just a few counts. CDR3 in DNA: TGTGCCAGCCGACGCCGGGGAACCGGGGAGCTGTTTTTT. This encodes CASRRRGTGELFF. The V gene is TRBV12-3 or TRBV12-4, the J gene TRBJ2-2; TRBD2 is a possible D gene (5 bases). The ends were cut back, 8 bases at V and 5 bases at J, with 12 bases in the middle. There are 13 residues in the CDR3.